This T cell receptor (beta chain) was retrieved from a study of T cell responses to AZD1222 COVID-19 vaccine. Whole-study results and caveats: Regions 160-218 and 743-854 dominated among vaccine-associated CD4 TCRs spanning spike. Baseline antibody screening turned up just a handful of seropositive AZD1222 recipients. Donors were largely white British and mainly female; clonal diversity was possibly underestimated.

Germline V gene lookup returns CDR1 SGHNT and CDR2 YYREEE (reference sequence). The V gene lost 0 bases and the J gene lost 4 bases, with 11 bases spanning the gap. The CDR3 spans 14 residues. Clones were read by immunoSEQ multiplex PCR, and TCRdb kept only the in-frame ones, dropping some. The data contain about 180,000 clones, just over 90% of them seen just once; the ten biggest clones take up roughly 2.5%. Note on this clone: As yet, its antigen is unknown.

The material sequenced was peripheral blood, taken on day 0 of AZD1222 vaccination. This TCR was recovered from an adult in good health. The chain couples TRBV5-4 to TRBJ2-7; D might be TRBD2 (6 bases). CDR3 in amino acids: CASSLGGGTYEQYF. The CDR3 DNA reads as TGTGCCAGCAGCTTGGGGGGCGGGACGTACGAGCAGTACTTC.